Here is one T cell receptor beta chain with its context. Its antigen is not known. This specimen belongs to a study of T cell responses to AZD1222 COVID-19 vaccine. At the level of the study: Pooled in the analysis were second doses at about 4 or about 12 weeks.

V lost 4 bases to trimming and J lost 5 bases, with 14 bases between them. CDR3 length equals 15 residues. Germline-derived CDR1 and CDR2 are SEHNR and FQNEAQ (reference sequence). The study's findings and limits: Clonal diversity may have been underestimated, and the donors were mostly white British, with more females than males. Baseline antibody screening turned up just a handful of seropositive AZD1222 recipients. In all cases, repertoires were sampled only after the peak T cell response.

Profiled with immunoSEQ multiplex PCR; TCRdb holds only in-frame clones, not every one. This sample has 150,000 or so clones, with about nine tenths found just once. This clonotype was sampled from an adult in good health. The chain combines TRBV7-9 with TRBJ1-4; D uncertain. The sample was peripheral blood, taken on day 0 of AZD1222 vaccination. CDR3 bases: TGTGCCAGCAGCTCCCCAGCAGGTTCGAATGAAAAACTGTTTTTT. It translates to CASSSPAGSNEKLFF. Using reference TRBV7-9 and TRBJ1-4 for the parts outside the CDR3, the full variable domain is DTGVSQNPRHKITKRGQNVTFRCDPISEHNRLYWYRQTLGQGPEFLTYFQNEAQLEKSRLLSDRFSAERPKGSFSTLEIQRTEQGDSAMYLCASSSPAGSNEKLFFGSGTQLSVL.